The 2 T cell receptor beta chains below were found in one sample sequenced in a study of blood T cell repertoires in COVID-19. Profiling relied on immunoSEQ multiplex PCR, and the TCRdb table lists in-frame clones only, not all of them. The sample lists 110,000 to 150,000 clones, around three quarters seen once, with about 9% in the top ten. Sequencing was performed on peripheral blood. These TCRs come from a man in his fifties or sixties with active or convalescent COVID-19.

The chain combines TRBV19 with TRBJ1-3; D is uncertain. The V end lost 6 bases, the J end lost 0 bases, and 6 bases lay between the germline ends. The CDR3 covers 13 residues. Germline lookup yields CDR1 LNHDA and CDR2 SQIVND (reference sequence). Written as DNA, the CDR3 is TGTGCCAGTAGCCGGGACTCTGGAAACACCATATATTTT. It codes for CASSRDSGNTIYF.

The chain carries TRBV28 and TRBJ1-2; D not resolved. The V end lost 5 bases, the J end lost 8 bases, and 18 bases lay between the germline ends. Per germline, CDR1 MDHEN and CDR2 SYDVKM. The CDR3 runs to 14 residues. CDR3 region: CASSLGLIPLGYTF. Written as DNA, the CDR3 is TGTGCCAGCAGTCTGGGCCTTATCCCTCTAGGCTACACCTTC.